These 30 T cell receptor beta chains came from one sample sequenced in a study of blood T cell repertoires in COVID-19 (dated by TCRdb to 2020 to 2021). The protocol used for the library was the immunoSEQ multiplex PCR assay. TCRdb re-hosts the immuneACCESS table, in-frame sequences only. Its copies lack some clones; in the studies checked, an unresolved V gene accounts for under half of them, and the cause for the rest is not known. This sample holds approximately 350,000 clones; over 75% were observed only once. 1% of the sample belongs to the ten largest clones. Sequencing was done on a sample of PBMCs or T cells enriched from blood (not recorded which). These receptors all come from a man younger than 35 who had recovered from COVID-19.

The V gene is TRBV6-2 or TRBV6-3, the J gene TRBJ2-7, with D unresolved. With 1 base removed from V and 6 bases from J, the gap between germline ends came to 10 bases. The CDR3 is 13 amino acids. Germline V lookup: CDR1 MNHEY, CDR2 SVGEGT. In nucleotides, the CDR3 is TGTGCCAGCAGTTACTTTTTCACGGGCGAGCAGTACTTC. It yields the protein CASSYFFTGEQYF.

The rearrangement joins TRBV3-1 (or the pseudogene TRBV3-2) to TRBJ2-5; D gene ambiguous. The CDR3 sequence is 12 residues long. CDR1 and CDR2 from the germline V gene are LGHDT and YNNKEL (reference sequence). V was pared by 0 bases and J by 6 bases, with 5 bases between. CDR3 sequence: CASSQDQKTQYF. The CDR3, as DNA: TGTGCCAGCAGCCAAGATCAGAAGACCCAGTACTTC.

Concerning this clone itself: Other DNA sequences in the sample encode the same CDR3. The J gene is TRBJ1-1, the V gene TRBV20-1; D ambiguous. The CDR3 is made up of 12 amino acids. Germline values: CDR1 DFQATT, CDR2 SNEGSKA (reference sequence). Between the trimmed V and J ends, which lost 3 bases and 1 base, there was a span of 6 bases. The CDR3 is CSASRQNTEAFF. The CDR3 DNA follows: TGCAGTGCTAGTCGACAGAACACTGAAGCTTTCTTT.

A note on this clone: Other DNA sequences of this sample code for an identical CDR3. The chain combines TRBV6-5 with TRBJ1-5; D is undetermined. The V end was cut by 6 bases, the J end by 5 bases, with 8 bases between. This CDR3 spans 12 amino acids. Looked up from germline, CDR1 is MNHEY and CDR2 is SVGAGI. The CDR3 DNA is TGTGCCAGCAGGGCCGGGGATCAGCCCCAGCATTTT. Encoded protein: CASRAGDQPQHF.

The chain joins TRBV6-2 or TRBV6-3 to TRBJ1-3; D perhaps matches TRBD1 (6 bases). The V gene's germline CDR1 is MNHEY and CDR2 SVGEGT. The CDR3 runs 15 residues. V shed 5 bases and J shed 3 bases, with 14 bases lying between them. The CDR3 is CASSRQDGYGNTIYF. The DNA for the CDR3 is TGTGCCAGCAGTCGACAGGACGGCTATGGAAACACCATATATTTT.

The genes are TRBV6-5 and TRBJ2-7, with D tentatively TRBD1 (6 bases). This CDR3 contains 15 residues. Germline values: CDR1 MNHEY, CDR2 SVGAGI. Trimming pared 6 bases from V and 3 bases from J, leaving 18 bases between. CDR3 nucleotide sequence: TGTGCCAGCAGAAGAAACAGCGACAGGAGCTACGAGCAGTACTTC. Protein: CASRRNSDRSYEQYF.

This chain's CDR3 is CASRAESPLHF. CDR3 DNA: TGTGCCAGCAGGGCTGAATCACCCCTCCACTTT. The chain joins TRBV28 to TRBJ1-6, with D unclear. Per the germline V gene, CDR1 is MDHEN and CDR2 is SYDVKM. The CDR3 runs 11 residues. Trimming shortened V by 6 bases and J by 10 bases, and 7 bases separated the two germline ends.

The chain combines TRBV12-5 with TRBJ1-2, with 8 bases matching TRBD1. Trimming cost V 0 bases and J 6 bases; bases outside gene matches: 9. Germline V gene lookup returns CDR1 LGHNT and CDR2 FRNRAP. This CDR3 is 16 amino acids long. In DNA form, the CDR3 reads TGTGCTAGTGGTTTGGTACTCGTGTCAGGGGGCAATGGCTACACCTTC. It specifies CASGLVLVSGGNGYTF.

This clone was seen only once. The V call is TRBV28, the J call TRBJ2-1; TRBD2 agrees at 12 bases. J gave up 7 bases and V 3 bases, and 4 bases lay outside the gene matches. Germline assignment: CDR1 MDHEN and CDR2 SYDVKM. The CDR3 loop spans 15 amino acids. In DNA form, the CDR3 reads TGTGCCAGCAGTTTGCCGGGACTAGCGGGTAATGAGCAGTTCTTC. Its protein product is CASSLPGLAGNEQFF.

CDR3 in DNA: TGTGCCAGTAGTATCGATGGCTTGAACGGTCCGAGGTACGAGCAGTACTTC. Protein product: CASSIDGLNGPRYEQYF. The V call is TRBV19, the J call TRBJ2-7; D not certain. The CDR3 has 17 residues. V was cut by 3 bases and J by 4 bases, with 22 bases left in between. Germline CDR1 and CDR2: LNHDA and SQIVND (reference sequence). Based on the CDR3 plus reference TRBV19 and TRBJ2-7, the full variable domain is DGGITQSPKYLFRKEGQNVTLSCEQNLNHDAMYWYRQDPGQGLRLIYYSQIVNDFQKGDIAEGYSVSREKKESFPLTVTSAQKNPTAFYLCASSIDGLNGPRYEQYFGPGTRLTVT.

The table lists this clone with a count of one. The chain links TRBV16 to TRBJ1-2, with D unclear. V gave up 4 bases and J gave up 3 bases, with 6 bases separating them. The CDR3 totals 12 residues. CDR1 KGHSY and CDR2 FQNENV come from the germline V gene. The CDR3 DNA follows: TGTGCCAGCAGCCTTCGGGACTATGGCTACACCTTC. Amino acids: CASSLRDYGYTF.

V and J are TRBV11-2 and TRBJ2-5; no clear D. The CDR3 is 14 amino acids. V lost 1 base to trimming and J lost 1 base, with 7 bases between them. Germline V gene data show CDR1 as SGHAT and CDR2 as FQNNGV. The CDR3 sequence: CASSLGALQETQYF. The CDR3 coding sequence is TGTGCCAGCAGCTTAGGGGCTCTCCAAGAGACCCAGTACTTC.

The gene calls are TRBV7-2 and TRBJ2-3, with 11 bases matching TRBD2. CDR1 and CDR2 from the germline V gene are SGHTA and FQGNSA. V lost 4 bases, J lost 8 bases, and 5 bases stayed unmatched. This CDR3 has 14 amino acids. This chain's CDR3 is CASSSGTSGTTQYF. DNA of the CDR3: TGTGCCAGCAGCTCAGGGACTAGCGGAACTACGCAGTATTTT. The entire variable domain, with the rest obtained from reference TRBV7-2 and TRBJ2-3, is as follows: GAGVSQSPSNKVTEKGKDVELRCDPISGHTALYWYRQSLGQGLEFLIYFQGNSAPDKSGLPSDRFSAERTGGSVSTLTIQRTQQEDSAVYLCASSSGTSGTTQYFGPGTRLTVL.

This chain connects TRBV7-9 to TRBJ2-6; perhaps TRBD1 as D (6 bases). Per germline, CDR1 SEHNR and CDR2 FQNEAQ (reference sequence). V lost 3 bases, J lost 0 bases, and 15 bases lay in between. This CDR3 is built from 18 residues. CDR3 nucleotide sequence: TGTGCCAGCAGCTTCTACGGGACACATAGCTCTGGGGCCAACGTCCTGACTTTC. It translates to CASSFYGTHSSGANVLTF.

The gene calls are TRBV27 and TRBJ2-7, with 7 bases fitting TRBD2. V was clipped by 2 bases and J by 3 bases; unmatched bases: 7. The germline gives CDR1 MNHEY, CDR2 SMNVEV (reference sequence). The CDR3 loop spans 15 amino acids. DNA for the CDR3: TGTGCCAGCAGTTTACGCCCAGCGGGAATCTACGAGCAGTACTTC. This codes for CASSLRPAGIYEQYF.

V usage is TRBV6-5 and J usage is TRBJ1-5, with 8 bases lining up with TRBD1. Germline lookup yields CDR1 MNHEY and CDR2 SVGAGI. CDR3 length equals 15 residues. The J segment lost 3 bases and the V segment lost 3 bases, leaving 4 bases of the junction unmatched. CDR3 nucleotide sequence: TGTGCCAGCAGTTATCGGACAGGGCTCAATCAGCCCCAGCATTTT. Translated: CASSYRTGLNQPQHF.

This chain joins TRBV28 and TRBJ2-5; 15 nucleotides agree with TRBD2. V gave up 3 bases and J gave up 5 bases; unmatched junction bases: 4. The CDR3 is 16 residues long. Germline-derived CDR1 and CDR2 are MDHEN and SYDVKM. The CDR3, as DNA: TGTGCCAGCAGTTTGGGGACTAGCGGGAGGTGGGAGACCCAGTACTTC. Translation: CASSLGTSGRWETQYF. The variable domain in full, with the rest retrieved from reference TRBV28 and TRBJ2-5, is DVKVTQSSRYLVKRTGEKVFLECVQDMDHENMFWYRQDPGLGLRLIYFSYDVKMKEKGDIPEGYSVSREKKERFSLILESASTNQTSMYLCASSLGTSGRWETQYFGPGTRLLVL.

The rearrangement links TRBV6-2 or TRBV6-3 to TRBJ2-1, with D perhaps TRBD1 (5 bases). The germline V gene encodes CDR1 MNHEY and CDR2 SVGEGT. The length of the CDR3 is 14 residues. V lost 2 bases to trimming and J lost 12 bases, with 17 bases between them. CDR3 sequence: CASSYGVRTWVQFF. As DNA, the CDR3 is TGTGCCAGCAGTTACGGCGTACGGACATGGGTGCAGTTCTTC.

The chain carries TRBV28 and TRBJ1-1; TRBD1 might be the D (5 bases). The V and J ends lost 7 bases and 0 bases respectively, with 18 bases between them. The CDR3 has 16 residues. Germline CDR1 MDHEN, CDR2 SYDVKM. The CDR3 here is CASTPPRGGMNTEAFF. In DNA form, the CDR3 reads TGTGCCAGCACCCCCCCAAGGGGTGGCATGAACACTGAAGCTTTCTTT.

This clone was found once. This sequence joins TRBV10-3 and TRBJ2-3; no definite D call. Trimming removed 0 bases from V and 6 bases from J, with 4 bases in between. The CDR3 loop spans 12 amino acids. Germline CDR1 and CDR2: ENHRY and SYGVKD. For the CDR3, the DNA is TGTGCCATCAGTGAGTCCGGTGATACGCAGTATTTT. Translating it yields CAISESGDTQYF.

Only a few counts were recorded for this clone. Different DNA sequences within this sample yield the same CDR3. This sequence joins TRBV5-1 and TRBJ2-2; D perhaps matches TRBD2 (5 bases). The CDR3 contains 16 residues. The V gene's germline CDR1 is SGHRS and CDR2 YFSETQ. V dropped 0 bases and J dropped 2 bases, with 11 bases sitting between them. This chain's CDR3 is CASSLAPGSNTGELFF. As DNA, the CDR3 is TGCGCCAGCAGCTTGGCCCCGGGAAGTAACACCGGGGAGCTGTTTTTT. Drawing the rest from reference TRBV5-1 and TRBJ2-2, the complete variable domain is KAGVTQTPRYLIKTRGQQVTLSCSPISGHRSVSWYQQTPGQGLQFLFEYFSETQRNKGNFPGRFSGRQFSNSRSEMNVSTLELGDSALYLCASSLAPGSNTGELFFGEGSRLTVL.

This clone appeared a single time. This rearrangement joins TRBV6-1 to TRBJ2-2; perhaps TRBD1 as D (5 bases). Germline V CDR1 and CDR2: MNHNS, SASEGT. V was trimmed by 3 bases and J by 1 base, leaving 12 bases between them. The CDR3 loop spans 16 amino acids. The CDR3: CASSDPDDRNTGELFF. The CDR3 nucleotides are TGTGCCAGCAGTGATCCAGATGACAGGAACACCGGGGAGCTGTTTTTT.

The chain employs TRBV6-5 and TRBJ1-2; tentative D call: TRBD1 (6 bases). The CDR3 is made up of 13 amino acids. Trimming left V 7 bases short and J 1 base short, with 10 bases between. Germline CDR1 reads MNHEY; CDR2 reads SVGAGI. CDR3 DNA: TGTGCCAGCACCGACAGGCTTAACTATGGCTACACCTTC. Translating it yields CASTDRLNYGYTF.

The chain employs TRBV27 and TRBJ2-7; weak D call: TRBD2 (7 bases). Germline values: CDR1 MNHEY, CDR2 SMNVEV (reference sequence). V was cut by 8 bases and J by 1 base, with 21 bases left in between. The CDR3 contains 16 residues. The CDR3 loop reads CASPPRGGIGSYEQYF. The CDR3 nucleotides read TGTGCCAGCCCCCCTAGGGGGGGAATTGGTTCCTACGAGCAGTACTTC.

The gene calls are TRBV25-1 and TRBJ2-5; D gene uncertain. Germline CDR1 MGHDK, CDR2 SYGVNS. Between the trimmed V and J ends, which lost 4 bases and 4 bases, there was a span of 13 bases. The CDR3 length is 14 residues. In DNA form, the CDR3 reads TGTGCCAGCAGTGGAACGTCTATATTAGAGACCCAGTACTTC. It specifies CASSGTSILETQYF.

CDR3 region: CASTITMNTEAFF. CDR3 nucleotides: TGTGCCAGTACCATAACTATGAACACTGAAGCTTTCTTT. J is TRBJ1-1 and V is TRBV7-9; D unclear. Germline lookup yields CDR1 SEHNR and CDR2 FQNEAQ (reference sequence). The CDR3 is 13 residues long. V was clipped by 9 bases and J by 0 bases, with 11 bases between them.

The V gene is TRBV15, the J gene TRBJ2-7; 11 nucleotides line up with TRBD2. Germline lookup yields CDR1 LNHNV and CDR2 YYDKDF (reference sequence). The CDR3 runs 14 residues. Unmatched junction bases numbered 2, after V lost 5 bases and J lost 2 bases. The CDR3 coding sequence is TGTGCCACCAGCCGACTAGCGGGACCCTACGAGCAGTACTTC. It is translated as CATSRLAGPYEQYF.

This clone has only one observation. The chain combines TRBV30 with TRBJ1-2, with unresolved D. V was pared by 2 bases and J by 8 bases, with 9 bases between. This CDR3 has 11 residues. The V gene's germline CDR1 is GTSNPN and CDR2 SVGIG (reference sequence). CDR3 in amino acids: CAWSPAGGYTF. DNA for the CDR3: TGTGCCTGGAGTCCCGCGGGAGGCTACACCTTC.

This chain connects TRBV19 to TRBJ1-2; TRBD1 agrees at 7 bases. Germline V gene sequence: CDR1 LNHDA, CDR2 SQIVND (reference sequence). V was clipped by 3 bases and J by 9 bases; unmatched bases: 7. The CDR3 is made up of 13 amino acids. The CDR3 DNA sequence: TGTGCCAGTAGTATCCCCAAACAGGGGAGCTACACCTTC. Its protein is CASSIPKQGSYTF.

The CDR3 DNA reads as TGTGCCAGTAAGGGACAGTCCCCAAGTCAGCCCCAGCATTTT. Translation gives CASKGQSPSQPQHF. This chain connects TRBV2 to TRBJ1-5, with 7 bases that match TRBD1. The V gene end was trimmed by 9 bases and the J gene end by 6 bases; junction bases not matched to a gene: 11. The length of the CDR3 is 14 residues. In germline, CDR1 is SNHLY, CDR2 FYNNEI.